Sequencing of this T cell receptor beta chain was carried out in a study of neoadjuvant anti-PD-1 for oral cavity cancer. Sequenced by immunoSEQ multiplex PCR; TCRdb stores in-frame clones only, minus some. The sample consists of fewer than 20,000 clones, approximately 70% of them appearing once. The patients had HPV-negative, locally advanced oral cavity squamous cell carcinoma. The sample consisted of PBMCs, taken before nivolumab (anti-PD-1) treatment. This TCR was recovered from a person aged 40 to 85 with oral cavity squamous cell carcinoma.

As DNA, the CDR3 is TGTGCCAGCAGTTATGGGCCCAACGAGCAGTACTTC. Translating gives CASSYGPNEQYF. V gene TRBV6-6 combines with J gene TRBJ2-7, with D uncertain. The ends were cut back, 3 bases at V and 5 bases at J, with 8 bases in the middle. CDR1 is MNHNY, CDR2 SVGAGI, per germline (reference sequence). This CDR3 spans 12 amino acids.